Listed here is a single TCR beta chain. Its antigen is unidentified. This record comes from a study of beta chain features in type 1 diabetes. Every bit of the isolated RNA underwent reverse transcription, so sequencing read expressed TCRB transcripts. The assay was immunoSEQ multiplex PCR, and TCRdb's table has in-frame clones only and misses some. The sample lists tens of thousands of clones; 30% to 40% were seen once. Study-wide findings and caveats: Patients' naive, central memory and regulatory TCRB repertoires appeared more alike than those of healthy donors.

This sequence originates from a woman younger than 35 in good health. The sample taken for sequencing was stem cell memory CD4+ T cells from blood.

CDR3: CASRPRDSETNYGYTF. CDR3 in DNA: TGTGCCAGCAGGCCTCGGGACAGCGAAACTAACTATGGCTACACCTTC. The gene calls are TRBV27 and TRBJ1-2; 7 positions agree with TRBD1. Losses at the gene ends were 6 bases for V and 0 bases for J; bases not matched to a gene: 10. The V gene's germline CDR1 is MNHEY and CDR2 SMNVEV (reference sequence). This CDR3 is built from 16 residues.